This TCR beta chain was obtained from a study of shared clonotypes between healthy human individuals. Turning to the study itself: Donors consisted of a couple of women and a few men between 18 and 49.

About this clone itself: The antigen remains unidentified.

Overall study results and limits: Clonotype sharing across several donors was observed for 4% to 5.5% of naive CD4 clonotypes. Estimated richness values were generally larger in naive subsets than in memory subsets.

Replicate PCRs from sorted subsets contained around 200 ng DNA, which is around 30,000 T cell genomes. Sequencing used immunoSEQ multiplex PCR; TCRdb keeps in-frame clones, though not all of them. The sample has 2 million to 2.5 million clones; 95% are singletons. Germline V CDR1 and CDR2: SGHDT, YYEEEE. This CDR3 comprises 13 residues. V lost 5 bases and J lost 7, with 13 bases in between. This receptor was obtained from a man aged 18 to 29 in good health. What was sequenced was naive CD4+ T cells sorted from blood. Subset of the sample: CD45RA+ positively selected. The chain employs TRBV5-6 and TRBJ2-1; tentatively, D is TRBD1 (5 bases). CDR3 region: CASRPSKGNEQFF. The CDR3 nucleotides are TGTGCCAGCAGACCGAGCAAGGGGAATGAGCAGTTCTTC.